The text below deals with one T cell receptor (beta chain). What it binds is unknown. The data were obtained in a study of cytomegalovirus exposure and HLA in healthy donors. Study at large: Drawn from HLA-typed donors, approximately 85 million unique TCRs were held in an early data release. Of several hundred genotyped donors, about 81% clustered with self-reported Caucasian donors. The study, taken as a whole, reports: Among the CMV-associated chains, three were confirmed in vitro as specific for CMV antigens. Most TCR sequences proved rare, with some public TCRs found in many donors.

Germline V CDR1 and CDR2: MDHEN, SYDVKM. The CDR3 covers 15 residues. V lost 5 bases to trimming and J lost 3 bases, with 16 bases between them. The PCR contained 60 Vbeta and 13 Jbeta primers. TCRdb keeps only in-frame clones here, not all; method: immunoSEQ multiplex PCR. The sample lists 130,000 or so clones, 78% occurring once. The V and J genes are TRBV28 and TRBJ1-2, with D perhaps matching TRBD1 (6 bases). Input material: PBMCs. The sequence derives from a woman between 35 and 50 years old in good health and CMV-seronegative. The CDR3 bases are TGTGCCAGCAGTCGGGGGGGGCCGATCTACTATGGCTACACCTTC. Protein: CASSRGGPIYYGYTF.